These 12 T cell receptor beta chains share one sample of origin, sequenced in a study of T cell repertoires in breast cancer (dated by TCRdb to about 2016). The study used an expanded emulsion RT-PCR method with primers for all TCR V genes to analyze paired alpha-beta TCRs of CD8+ T cells. To prepare the library, emulsion pairing was applied. Instrument used: Illumina MiSeq. Unpaired genes were suppressed by a second nested PCR containing blocking oligos, after which a third nested PCR added Illumina adaptors and barcodes. TCRdb applied fastp at Q25 and MiXCR to the public reads, then kept only in-frame beta chains. CDR3 protein sequences are deduplicated, and each keeps its most common genes and DNA. The sample table contains roughly 40,000 distinct CDR3 sequences; only one count was recorded for around 45% of them. The ten largest clones add up to around three fifths of the sample. The sequencing input was CD8+ T cells. These receptors came from a pool of human donors with breast cancer or a healthy control (not recorded which).

The chain is built from TRBV30 and TRBJ1-1; D might be TRBD1 (6 bases). The V end lost 0 bases, the J end lost 1 base, and 6 bases lay between the germline ends. CDR1 is GTSNPN and CDR2 is SVGIG in the germline V gene (reference sequence). The CDR3 has 13 residues. DNA of the CDR3: TGTGCCTGGAGTGTAGGGGGGAACACTGAAGCTTTCTTT. Its protein product is CAWSVGGNTEAFF.

The chain recombines TRBV7-8 with TRBJ1-4; D is ambiguous. CDR3 length: 15 amino acids. Germline V lookup: CDR1 SGHVS, CDR2 FQNEAQ. V shed 1 base and J shed 5 bases, with 11 bases lying between them. The CDR3 DNA sequence: TGTGCCAGCAGCTTAGTGCCCGGCTTAAATGAAAAACTGTTTTTT. Protein product: CASSLVPGLNEKLFF.

This chain links TRBV4-1 with TRBJ1-1, with D tentatively TRBD1 (6 bases). This CDR3 comprises 18 residues. Between the trimmed V and J ends, which lost 4 bases and 1 base, there was a span of 22 bases. Germline CDR1 is MGHRA and CDR2 is YSYEKL. The CDR3 reads CASSPHGGDTITNTEAFF. The CDR3 DNA is TGCGCCAGCAGCCCCCATGGGGGGGACACAATTACGAACACTGAAGCTTTCTTT.

About this clonotype: One junction end does not reproduce the germline sequence, and a read error may be involved. This chain uses TRBV19 with TRBJ2-2, with D possibly TRBD2 on 5 matching bases. This CDR3 comprises 14 residues. Germline values: CDR1 LNHDA, CDR2 SQIVND (reference sequence). This CDR3 is CASSSSGYTGELFF. CDR3 bases: TGTGCCAGTAGTTCGAGCGGTTACACCGGGGAACTGTTTTTT.

This clonotype was seen repeatedly, ten times or more. This chain links TRBV20-1 with TRBJ1-2; TRBD1 agrees at 11 bases. The CDR3 is 14 amino acids. V was pared by 3 bases and J by 7 bases, with 7 bases of the junction left unmatched. Germline V CDR1 and CDR2: DFQATT, SNEGSKA (reference sequence). CDR3 loop: CSASDGTGGGGYTF. The CDR3, as DNA: TGCAGTGCTAGTGATGGGACAGGGGGTGGTGGCTACACCTTC.

V and J are TRBV27 and TRBJ2-6; TRBD1 is a possible D gene (6 bases). Trimming pared 7 bases from V and 1 base from J, leaving 8 bases between. There are 14 residues in the CDR3. CDR1 and CDR2 from the germline V gene are MNHEY and SMNVEV (reference sequence). CDR3 nucleotides: TGTGCCAGCACACAGGGTTCTGGGGCCAACGTCCTGACTTTC. This gives the protein CASTQGSGANVLTF.

This clonotype was counted between two and nine times. The chain links TRBV7-9 to TRBJ1-1, with 7 bases identical to TRBD1. Per the germline V gene, CDR1 is SEHNR and CDR2 is FQNEAQ (reference sequence). The CDR3 length is 15 residues. V lost 4 bases, J lost 3 bases, and 8 bases stayed unmatched. The CDR3 DNA is TGTGCCAGCAGCTCCTTGCCGGGACAGCACACTGAAGCTTTCTTT. Encoded protein: CASSSLPGQHTEAFF. Supplemented by reference TRBV7-9 and TRBJ1-1, the full variable domain reads DTGVSQNPRHKITKRGQNVTFRCDPISEHNRLYWYRQTLGQGPEFLTYFQNEAQLEKSRLLSDRFSAERPKGSFSTLEIQRTEQGDSAMYLCASSSLPGQHTEAFFGQGTRLTVV.

This chain links TRBV10-1 with TRBJ2-3; D perhaps matches TRBD2 (5 bases). Trimming removed 5 bases at V and 2 bases at J, with 14 bases between. This CDR3 spans 15 amino acids. Per the germline V gene, CDR1 is WNHNN and CDR2 is SYGVQD (reference sequence). The CDR3 here is CASSPSAVVTDTQYF. CDR3 bases: TGCGCCAGCAGTCCTTCAGCGGTAGTCACAGATACGCAGTATTTT.

The rearrangement links TRBV9 to TRBJ2-7; possible D gene TRBD2, 6 bases. Per germline, CDR1 SGDLS and CDR2 YYNGEE. CDR3 size: 15 residues. Deletions cut 2 bases from V and 2 bases from J, with 14 bases between. The CDR3 DNA reads as TGTGCCAGCAGCGTTTACGGGAGTGGTACCTACGAGCAGTACTTC. Protein sequence: CASSVYGSGTYEQYF.

There are a few counts of this clonotype. The rearrangement uses TRBV6-1 and TRBJ1-1; D is ambiguous. Deletions cut 11 bases from V and 1 base from J, with 14 bases between. CDR1 and CDR2 from the germline V gene are MNHNS and SASEGT. The CDR3 spans 13 residues. The CDR3 coding sequence is TGTGCCGCCCCGCGGGAGCGGAACACTGAAGCTTTCTTT. As protein: CAAPRERNTEAFF.

J is TRBJ2-7 and V is TRBV3-1; weak D call: TRBD2 (7 bases). Deletions cut 4 bases from V and 5 bases from J, with 18 bases between. The germline V gene encodes CDR1 LGHDT and CDR2 YNNKEL (reference sequence). The CDR3 has 15 amino acids. CDR3 bases: TGTGCCAGCAGCCCCCTAGGGGGGGTCTACCACGAGCAGTACTTC. As protein: CASSPLGGVYHEQYF.

The rearrangement links TRBV7-7 to TRBJ2-2, with 8 bases fitting TRBD2. This CDR3 spans 15 amino acids. Germline CDR1 reads SSHAT; CDR2 reads FNYEAQ (reference sequence). Trimming removed 8 bases from V and 7 bases from J; junction bases left unmatched: 12. The CDR3 DNA reads as TGTGCCAGCGCCCCTTCTCAGCGGGAGTTCGGGGAGCTGTTTTTT. Protein: CASAPSQREFGELFF.